These 25 T cell receptor beta chains originate from one sample sequenced in a study of blood T cells in healthy people across ages. PCR was performed a second time for roughly 7 to 12 cycles using a sample-barcoded 5' primer and a J-beta primer mix. In TCRdb, the 5' RACE reads were re-called with MiXCR into one record per CDR3 protein. The data show 850,000 to 1,000,000 distinct CDR3 sequences, under 50% seen once. Sequences were obtained from blood. The receptors here all came from a man younger than 40 in good health.

The CDR3 reads CASSLDGISNQPQHF. CDR3 sequence (DNA): TGTGCCAGCAGTTTGGACGGAATTAGCAATCAGCCCCAGCATTTT. This chain connects TRBV12-3 or TRBV12-4 to TRBJ1-5; D uncertain. This CDR3 has 15 amino acids. V lost 3 bases to trimming and J lost 0 bases, with 9 bases between them.

This clonotype was observed at least ten times. The chain is built from TRBV28 and TRBJ1-1; tentatively, D is TRBD1 (6 bases). The CDR3 is made up of 13 amino acids. V lost 1 base and J lost 5, with 8 bases in between. Germline-derived CDR1 and CDR2 are MDHEN and SYDVKM. CDR3: CASSLLGGTEAFF. In DNA form, the CDR3 reads TGTGCCAGCAGTTTATTAGGGGGGACTGAAGCTTTCTTT.

This clonotype came up many times. This CDR3 is CSATGTGSKQYF. CDR3 in DNA: TGCAGCGCGACAGGGACAGGGTCCAAGCAGTACTTC. The genes are TRBV29-1 and TRBJ2-7; the match to TRBD1 covers 9 bases. This CDR3 comprises 12 residues. Looked up from germline, CDR1 is SQVTM and CDR2 is ANQGSEA. Germline trimming cut 7 bases from V and 8 bases from J; bases unmatched to any gene: 9.

V is TRBV20-1 and J is TRBJ2-7; 8 bases agree with TRBD2. The CDR3 spans 17 residues. After removal of 0 bases from V and 5 bases from J, the junction contained 15 bases not matched to a gene. Germline V gene lookup returns CDR1 DFQATT and CDR2 SNEGSKA (reference sequence). The CDR3 nucleotides are TGCAGTGCTAGAGATGAAGCGGGGGCCGGATTAAACAACGAGCAGTACTTC. Amino acid sequence: CSARDEAGAGLNNEQYF.

V usage is TRBV5-1 and J usage is TRBJ2-1; 9 nucleotides align to TRBD1. Germline CDR1 and CDR2: SGHRS and YFSETQ. The CDR3 loop spans 15 amino acids. V lost 4 bases to trimming and J lost 1 base; unmatched junction nucleotides: 3. CDR3 region: CASSVTGGSYNEQFF. In DNA form, the CDR3 reads TGCGCCAGCAGCGTGACAGGGGGATCCTACAATGAGCAGTTCTTC.

The chain uses TRBV3-1 and TRBJ1-4; D is uncertain. The germline CDR1 and CDR2 sequences are LGHDT and YNNKEL (reference sequence). The CDR3 has 14 amino acids. Trimming removed 1 base from V and 6 bases from J, with 9 bases in between. The CDR3 sequence: CASSQGPADEKLFF. CDR3 nucleotide sequence: TGTGCCAGCAGCCAAGGTCCGGCGGATGAAAAACTGTTTTTT.

This clonotype was counted a few times. The V call is TRBV20-1, the J call TRBJ1-3, with D unclear. The germline gives CDR1 DFQATT, CDR2 SNEGSKA (reference sequence). Trimming removed 8 bases from V and 1 base from J, with 12 bases in between. The CDR3 is made up of 13 amino acids. CDR3 DNA sequence: TGCAGTCCACAATCGGGGTCTGGAAACACCATATATTTT. Translation gives CSPQSGSGNTIYF.

The rearrangement joins TRBV6-2 or TRBV6-3 to TRBJ2-1; D may be TRBD1 or TRBD2 (6 bases each). The J call could be wrong; TRBJ2-7 is a better fit for the DNA end. The germline V gene encodes CDR1 MNHEY and CDR2 SVGEGT. The CDR3 is 12 residues long. CDR3 residues: CAVGGDYNEQYF. The CDR3 coding sequence is TGTGCCGTGGGGGGCGACTACAATGAGCAGTACTTC.

V gene TRBV20-1 combines with J gene TRBJ2-3, with TRBD1 identical over 7 bases. After removal of 2 bases from V and 3 bases from J, the junction contained 11 bases not matched to a gene. The germline V gene encodes CDR1 DFQATT and CDR2 SNEGSKA (reference sequence). This CDR3 region has 16 residues. The CDR3 DNA reads as TGCAGTGCTAGACCTATAGAGAGACAGGGTACAGATACGCAGTATTTT. Its translation: CSARPIERQGTDTQYF.

V gene TRBV11-1 combines with J gene TRBJ2-1, with TRBD1 as a possible D gene (6 bases). This CDR3 has 15 residues. Per the germline V gene, CDR1 is SGHAT and CDR2 is FQDESV (reference sequence). V shed 4 bases and J shed 5 bases, with 15 bases lying between them. The CDR3 here is CASSYLGQLHNEQFF. The CDR3 coding sequence is TGTGCCAGCAGCTATCTCGGACAGTTACACAATGAGCAGTTCTTC.

This clonotype occurred a few times. The V gene is TRBV5-1, the J gene TRBJ2-3, with 11 bases fitting TRBD2. From germline, CDR1 is SGHRS and CDR2 YFSETQ. This CDR3 region has 16 residues. J lost 5 bases, V lost 4 bases, and 9 bases had no gene match. This chain's CDR3 is CASSRRGLAVQDTQYF. The CDR3 nucleotides read TGCGCCAGCAGCCGGAGGGGACTAGCGGTACAAGATACGCAGTATTTT.

This clonotype was counted between two and nine times. The rearrangement uses TRBV3-1 and TRBJ2-7; no reliable D call. CDR1 and CDR2 from the germline V gene are LGHDT and YNNKEL (reference sequence). The CDR3 contains 14 residues. The germline V and J ends were trimmed by 1 base and 6 bases, with 13 bases remaining between them. CDR3 sequence: CASSQGLGDSEQYF. CDR3 nucleotides: TGTGCCAGCAGCCAAGGGTTGGGCGATAGCGAGCAGTACTTC.

The chain links TRBV3-1 to TRBJ2-5, with 11 nucleotides matching TRBD1. The V and J ends lost 3 bases and 1 base, in that order; junction bases with no gene match: 7. The CDR3 has 17 amino acids. CDR1 LGHDT and CDR2 YNNKEL come from the germline V gene (reference sequence). CDR3 sequence (DNA): TGTGCCAGCAGCCACTTAAAGGACAGGGGGCTCCAAGAGACCCAGTACTTC. It yields the protein CASSHLKDRGLQETQYF.

The chain recombines TRBV10-3 with TRBJ2-7; maybe TRBD1 (5 bases). The length of the CDR3 is 12 residues. Germline V gives CDR1 ENHRY, CDR2 SYGVKD. V lost 6 bases to trimming and J lost 1 base, with 7 bases between them. The CDR3: CAISSGSYEQYF. In DNA form, the CDR3 reads TGTGCCATCAGCTCAGGGTCCTACGAGCAGTACTTC.

The CDR3 here is CASTQPGEKETQYF. Here the CDR3 DNA reads TGTGCCAGCACTCAACCCGGTGAAAAAGAGACCCAGTACTTC. This chain connects TRBV7-2 to TRBJ2-5; D not resolved. V gave up 7 bases and J gave up 3 bases, with 15 bases separating them. Germline CDR1 SGHTA, CDR2 FQGNSA. The CDR3 totals 14 residues.

This chain uses TRBV6-6 with TRBJ2-7, with 8 positions matching TRBD2. CDR3 length equals 16 residues. Germline trimming cut 4 bases from V and 0 bases from J; bases unmatched to any gene: 8. Germline assignment: CDR1 MNHNY and CDR2 SVGAGI (reference sequence). The CDR3 loop reads CASSSTSAGVSYEQYF. CDR3 nucleotide sequence: TGTGCCAGCAGTTCCACGTCAGCGGGGGTCTCCTACGAGCAGTACTTC.

The chain is built from TRBV29-1 and TRBJ2-1; D is perhaps TRBD1 (6 bases). The J call is uncertain, as TRBJ2-7 better fits the DNA end. The CDR3 is 17 amino acids. Germline lookup yields CDR1 SQVTM and CDR2 ANQGSEA. In DNA form, the CDR3 reads TGCAGCGTTGAAGAAAGGCACAGGGCCTTTTATTACAATGAGCAGTACTTC. Its translation is CSVEERHRAFYYNEQYF.

This clonotype showed up just a few times. V is TRBV7-2 and J is TRBJ2-5; D unclear. CDR1 and CDR2 from the germline V gene are SGHTA and FQGNSA. V was shortened by 2 bases and J by 1 base, with 11 bases between the two germline ends. This CDR3 spans 15 amino acids. This CDR3 reads CASSLPGPSQETQYF. The CDR3 nucleotides are TGTGCCAGCAGCTTACCCGGGCCTAGCCAAGAGACCCAGTACTTC. The full variable domain, with the rest looked up from reference TRBV7-2 and TRBJ2-5, is GAGVSQSPSNKVTEKGKDVELRCDPISGHTALYWYRQSLGQGLEFLIYFQGNSAPDKSGLPSDRFSAERTGGSVSTLTIQRTQQEDSAVYLCASSLPGPSQETQYFGPGTRLLVL.

The V call is TRBV6-5, the J call TRBJ1-1; D might be TRBD1 (5 bases). The CDR3 covers 11 residues. Germline assignment: CDR1 MNHEY and CDR2 SVGAGI. V was shortened by 3 bases and J by 7 bases, with 6 bases between the two germline ends. CDR3 loop: CASSYTGEAFF. In nucleotides, the CDR3 is TGTGCCAGCAGTTATACAGGTGAAGCTTTCTTT.

The chain joins TRBV14 to TRBJ2-5, with 9 nucleotides matching TRBD2. In germline, CDR1 is SGHDN, CDR2 FVKESK. J gave up 11 bases and V 2 bases, and 12 bases lay outside the gene matches. CDR3 length equals 15 residues. CDR3 residues: CASSQTRTSDNEQYF. CDR3 coding DNA: TGTGCCAGCAGCCAAACAAGGACTAGCGACAATGAGCAGTACTTC.

This clonotype was recorded a few times. This chain uses TRBV4-1 with TRBJ2-1; D may be TRBD2 (6 bases). The CDR3 has 16 residues. Per germline, CDR1 MGHRA and CDR2 YSYEKL. V was cut by 2 bases and J by 2 bases, with 13 bases left in between. CDR3 DNA sequence: TGCGCCAGCAGCCAAACCGGGAGTGGACCCTACAATGAGCAGTTCTTC. It codes for CASSQTGSGPYNEQFF.

The rearrangement uses TRBV3-1 and TRBJ1-5; tentative D call: TRBD1 (6 bases). The CDR3 extends over 15 amino acids. Deletions cut 2 bases from V and 0 bases from J, with 8 bases between. Per the germline V gene, CDR1 is LGHDT and CDR2 is YNNKEL (reference sequence). In DNA, the CDR3 is TGTGCCAGCAGCCAATCAGGGGATAGCAATCAGCCCCAGCATTTT. Amino acids: CASSQSGDSNQPQHF.

The chain has TRBV4-2 and TRBJ2-3; 7 bases are shared with TRBD2. The V gene's germline CDR1 is LGHNA and CDR2 YNFKEQ. J was trimmed by 5 bases and V by 0 bases; bases with no gene match: 5. This CDR3 comprises 15 residues. The CDR3 sequence: CASSQERGGRDTQYF. CDR3 DNA sequence: TGTGCCAGCAGCCAAGAACGGGGAGGGAGAGATACGCAGTATTTT.

V usage is TRBV12-3 or TRBV12-4 and J usage is TRBJ2-3, with D perhaps TRBD2 (6 bases). V lost 6 bases to trimming and J lost 0 bases, with 13 bases between them. This CDR3 has 15 amino acids. CDR3 loop: CASRLGRGSTDTQYF. The CDR3 coding sequence is TGTGCCAGCAGGCTCGGGAGAGGTAGCACAGATACGCAGTATTTT.

The V and J genes are TRBV10-3 and TRBJ2-7; 8 bases align to TRBD1. The germline CDR1 and CDR2 sequences are ENHRY and SYGVKD. The CDR3 runs 16 residues. V trimming: 0 bases; J trimming: 3 bases; junction bases outside the gene matches: 7. Here the CDR3 DNA reads TGTGCCATCAGTGAGTCGGGGTCAGGACAGGGCTACGAGCAGTACTTC. Translated: CAISESGSGQGYEQYF.